This T cell receptor (beta chain) was identified during a study of cytomegalovirus exposure and HLA in healthy donors. V was trimmed by 3 bases and J by 7 bases, leaving 12 bases between them. Per germline, CDR1 SGDLS and CDR2 YYNGEE. This CDR3 has 13 residues. Clones were read by immunoSEQ multiplex PCR, and TCRdb kept only the in-frame ones, dropping some. Among about 150,000 clones listed, approximately 89% were seen once. The sequence was collected from a man younger than 35 in good health and CMV-seronegative. The sequencing input was PBMCs. This chain joins TRBV9 and TRBJ2-3, with D possibly being TRBD2 (5 bases). CDR3 in amino acids: CASSDRGLNTQYF. DNA of the CDR3: TGTGCCAGCAGCGACCGGGGTCTAAATACGCAGTATTTT.